The 20 T cell receptor beta chains given below trace back to one sample, sequenced in a study of read filtering for tumor transcriptome and immune sequencing. The library was built from 400 ng RNA with molecular barcoded adaptors for alpha/delta and beta/gamma chains. Via MiXCR, TCRdb re-called the reads, giving one row per CDR3 protein. The table has tens of thousands of distinct CDR3 sequences, 20% to 25% seen once. Sequenced sample: a population of CD138-negative cells sorted from bone marrow. These receptors were collected from a donor aged 40 or over with multiple myeloma.

The sample holds many counts of this clonotype. The chain uses TRBV7-9 and TRBJ2-2, with D possibly being TRBD1 (6 bases). V was trimmed by 1 base and J by 5 bases, leaving 17 bases between them. The length of the CDR3 is 17 residues. Per germline, CDR1 SEHNR and CDR2 FQNEAQ (reference sequence). This CDR3 reads CASSLGAGAERTGELFF. CDR3 DNA sequence: TGTGCCAGCAGCTTAGGAGCAGGGGCCGAGAGGACCGGGGAGCTGTTTTTT.

The sample holds many counts of this clonotype. The CDR3 here is CSAQLGATNTEAFF. DNA of the CDR3: TGCAGTGCGCAGCTGGGTGCTACGAACACTGAAGCTTTCTTT. This chain joins TRBV20-1 and TRBJ1-1; D remains ambiguous. The length of the CDR3 is 14 residues. Trimming removed 6 bases from V and 1 base from J, with 15 bases in between. CDR1 is DFQATT, CDR2 SNEGSKA, per germline (reference sequence).

In its sample, this clonotype was seen a few times. This chain links TRBV30 with TRBJ1-2; D is unclear. CDR1 GTSNPN and CDR2 SVGIG come from the germline V gene (reference sequence). Trimming removed 4 bases from V and 2 bases from J, with 11 bases in between. The CDR3 totals 13 residues. The CDR3 DNA sequence: TGTGCCTGGACCGTGGGAGCAAACTATGGCTACACCTTC. It specifies CAWTVGANYGYTF.

In the case of this clonotype: One base away lies a much larger clone, so this may be a sequencing read error. The chain joins TRBV11-3 to TRBJ2-5; TRBD1 matches at 11 bases. Germline values: CDR1 SGHNT, CDR2 YENEEA. The CDR3 has 16 amino acids. CDR3: CVSSRRTGGMEETQYF. The CDR3 DNA sequence: TGTGTCAGCAGCAGAAGGACAGGGGGCATGGAGGAGACCCAGTACTTC.

This clonotype was seen a handful of times. The V gene is TRBV20-1, the J gene TRBJ2-3; D is undetermined. This CDR3 has 17 residues. Germline CDR1 DFQATT, CDR2 SNEGSKA (reference sequence). The V end lost 0 bases, the J end lost 1 base, and 17 bases lay between the germline ends. This CDR3 is CSARDHAARGRTDTQYF. Here the CDR3 DNA reads TGCAGTGCTAGAGATCATGCAGCCCGCGGTCGCACAGATACGCAGTATTTT.

This clonotype was detected many times. The chain employs TRBV6-1 and TRBJ2-5; unclear D gene. The CDR3 spans 10 residues. Germline-derived CDR1 and CDR2 are MNHNS and SASEGT. Trimming removed 1 base from V and 6 bases from J, with 0 bases in between. The CDR3 DNA is TGTGCCAGCAGTGAAGAGACCCAGTACTTC. Translation: CASSEETQYF.

Details on this clonotype: This may be a read error, as it is one base from a much larger clone. The rearrangement joins TRBV20-1 to TRBJ2-7; the match to TRBD2 covers 11 bases. The CDR3 runs 15 residues. CDR1 is DFQATT and CDR2 is SNEGSKA in the germline V gene (reference sequence). CDR3 in DNA: TGCAGTGCTAGAGTTGGGACTAGCGGATTCTACGAGCGGTACTTC. Protein sequence: CSARVGTSGFYERYF.

This clonotype was seen repeatedly, ten times or more. J is TRBJ2-5 and V is TRBV3-1; perhaps TRBD1 as D (5 bases). CDR1 LGHDT and CDR2 YNNKEL come from the germline V gene (reference sequence). V was shortened by 0 bases and J by 1 base, with 9 bases between the two germline ends. The CDR3 runs to 15 residues. This CDR3 reads CASSQDQGPQETQYF. Written as DNA, the CDR3 is TGTGCCAGCAGCCAAGACCAGGGCCCCCAAGAGACCCAGTACTTC.

This clonotype was detected many times. The J gene is TRBJ1-5, the V gene TRBV24-1; D gene uncertain. The CDR3 runs to 14 residues. The germline V gene has CDR1 KGHDR and CDR2 SFDVKD. V lost 3 bases and J 9 bases, leaving 14 bases between the germline ends. CDR3 sequence (DNA): TGTGCCACCAGTGATGGTCGCGAGCTCGGGCCCCAGCATTTT. Encoded protein: CATSDGRELGPQHF.

On this clonotype itself: With a far larger clone one base away, a read error is the likely cause. The CDR3 does not end in the conserved phenylalanine or tryptophan, so this is likely a read error. This rearrangement joins TRBV5-8 to TRBJ1-4; 9 positions agree with TRBD1. Germline CDR1 SGHTS, CDR2 YDEGEE. There are 15 residues in the CDR3. V lost 3 bases, J lost 5 bases, and 5 bases stayed unmatched. DNA for the CDR3: TGTGCCAGCAGCTGGGACAGGGAGTTAAATGAAAAACTGTTTTCT. Translating gives CASSWDRELNEKLFS.

This clonotype was seen ten or more times. The chain carries TRBV29-1 and TRBJ1-1, with TRBD1 matching 7 bases. The germline V gene has CDR1 SQVTM and CDR2 ANQGSEA. CDR3 size: 14 residues. The V and J ends lost 3 bases and 2 bases, in that order; junction bases with no gene match: 6. The DNA of the CDR3 is TGCAGCGTTGACGTGACAGGGATAAACACTGAAGCTTTCTTT. The encoded protein is CSVDVTGINTEAFF.

This clonotype has ten or more counts. Written as DNA, the CDR3 is TGCGCCAGCAGCCCTTCCGAGGGGAGAGGGGGCTCACCCCTCCACTTT. This translates into CASSPSEGRGGSPLHF. The V gene is TRBV4-1, the J gene TRBJ1-6; 7 nucleotides agree with TRBD1. V lost 4 bases to trimming and J lost 10 bases; unmatched junction nucleotides: 13. The CDR3 covers 16 residues. Germline values: CDR1 MGHRA, CDR2 YSYEKL.

There are many counts of this clonotype. This sequence joins TRBV12-3 or TRBV12-4 and TRBJ2-7, with 10 positions matching TRBD2. The CDR3 is 15 amino acids. After removal of 0 bases from V and 5 bases from J, the junction contained 4 bases not matched to a gene. CDR3 sequence: CASSLAGLAEHEQYF. CDR3 bases: TGTGCCAGCAGTTTAGCTGGACTAGCGGAACACGAGCAGTACTTC.

This clonotype showed up just a few times. V is TRBV2 and J is TRBJ2-5; TRBD1 aligns across 8 bases. Trimming removed 7 bases from V and 1 base from J; junction bases left unmatched: 5. CDR1 and CDR2 (germline): SNHLY, FYNNEI. The CDR3 runs 14 residues. The CDR3 is CASKTGDGQETQYF. CDR3 nucleotides: TGTGCCAGCAAGACAGGGGACGGCCAAGAGACCCAGTACTTC.

This clonotype was observed many times. This rearrangement joins TRBV29-1 to TRBJ2-6; D is ambiguous. The CDR3 sequence is 14 residues long. V was trimmed by 4 bases and J by 4 bases, leaving 11 bases between them. Germline CDR1 and CDR2: SQVTM and ANQGSEA. CDR3 protein: CSVVTTRGANVLTF. For the CDR3, the DNA is TGCAGCGTTGTTACAACGCGGGGGGCCAACGTCCTGACTTTC.

Comments on this clonotype: This clone may be a read error of a much larger clone one base away. The CDR3 nucleotides read TGCGCCAGCAGCCAAGGATCAGCAACTAATGAAAAACTGTTTTTT. This sequence encodes CASSQGSATNEKLFF. The V gene is TRBV4-1, the J gene TRBJ1-4; no clear D. The CDR3 runs 15 residues. Trimming took off 1 base at V and 0 bases at J, with 6 bases between the two ends. Germline-derived CDR1 and CDR2 are MGHRA and YSYEKL.

This clonotype was counted once. A much larger clonotype is one base distant, so this may be a read error. This chain links TRBV14 with TRBJ2-7, with 12 nucleotides matching TRBD1. CDR3 length equals 14 residues. CDR1 and CDR2 (germline): SGHDN, FVKESK. The CDR3 coding sequence is TGTCCCAGCAGCCTAGGGACAGGGGGCTTCGAGCAGTACTTC. This encodes CPSSLGTGGFEQYF.

Concerning this clonotype: A much larger clone is a single base away; this may be a read error. For the CDR3, the DNA is TGTGCCAGCAGCCAAGGTCCGGGACAGACCGATGTAGCTTTCTTT. Amino acid sequence: CASSQGPGQTDVAFF. The chain employs TRBV3-1 and TRBJ1-1; 7 bases map to TRBD1. The germline gives CDR1 LGHDT, CDR2 YNNKEL (reference sequence). V dropped 1 base and J dropped 10; count of bases not matched to a gene: 12. This CDR3 comprises 15 residues.

Many counts were recorded for this clonotype. The chain uses TRBV28 and TRBJ2-1; 9 nucleotides agree with TRBD2. J was trimmed by 12 bases and V by 3 bases; bases with no gene match: 12. CDR1 and CDR2 (germline): MDHEN, SYDVKM. The CDR3 extends over 15 amino acids. DNA of the CDR3: TGTGCCAGCAGTTTCGCTAGCGGGACCTTAAGTGGGCAGTTCTTC. Translated: CASSFASGTLSGQFF.

This clonotype has only a few counts. The rearrangement joins TRBV2 to TRBJ2-3; possible D gene TRBD2, 6 bases. The CDR3 totals 12 residues. Trimming pared 4 bases from V and 9 bases from J, leaving 11 bases between. Germline V lookup: CDR1 SNHLY, CDR2 FYNNEI. The CDR3: CASSGRGGTQYF. Here the CDR3 DNA reads TGTGCCAGCAGTGGGCGGGGTGGGACGCAGTATTTT.